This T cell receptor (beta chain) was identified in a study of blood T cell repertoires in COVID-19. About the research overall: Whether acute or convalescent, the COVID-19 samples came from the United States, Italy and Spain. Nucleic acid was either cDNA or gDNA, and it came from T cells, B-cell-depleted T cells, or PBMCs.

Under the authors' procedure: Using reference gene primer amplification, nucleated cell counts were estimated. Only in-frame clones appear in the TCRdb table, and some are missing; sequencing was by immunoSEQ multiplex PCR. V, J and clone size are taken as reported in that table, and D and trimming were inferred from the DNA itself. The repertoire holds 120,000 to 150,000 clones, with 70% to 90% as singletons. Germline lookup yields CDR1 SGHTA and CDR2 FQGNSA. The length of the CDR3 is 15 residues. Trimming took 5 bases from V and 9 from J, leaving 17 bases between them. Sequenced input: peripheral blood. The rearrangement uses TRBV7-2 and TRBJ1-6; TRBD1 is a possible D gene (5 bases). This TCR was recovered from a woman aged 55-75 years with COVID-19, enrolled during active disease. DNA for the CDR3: TGTGCCAGCAGCCCGCGGGGGGGGATGGGTTCACCCCTCCACTTT. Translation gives CASSPRGGMGSPLHF.